This record looks at one T cell receptor (beta chain) sequence and its context. Deep-level settings were used for running the assay. Some clones are missing from TCRdb's copy, which holds only in-frame ones; the method was immunoSEQ multiplex PCR. The sample has about 510,000 clones; 90% to 97% are singletons. Germline values: CDR1 SGHAT, CDR2 FQNNGV. V was shortened by 4 bases and J by 1 base, with 17 bases between the two germline ends. This CDR3 has 17 residues. This entry is derived from a study of shared clonotypes between healthy human individuals. The TCR sequence derives from a woman aged 25 to 39 in good health. V and J are TRBV11-2 and TRBJ2-1; TRBD2 is a possible D gene (6 bases). Sequencing used naive CD4+ T cells sorted from blood. Subset: CD45RA+ positively selected. CDR3 nucleotide sequence: TGTGCCAGCAGCTCCTTTGGAGGGAGCGGGTCCTACAATGAGCAGTTCTTC. Its protein product is CASSSFGGSGSYNEQFF.